This T cell receptor beta chain was profiled in a study of molecular identifiers for immune sequencing clone quantification. This clonotype was counted ten times or more. CDR3 size: 11 residues. Trimming pared 5 bases from V and 4 bases from J, leaving 5 bases between. Per the germline V gene, CDR1 is SQVTM and CDR2 is ANQGSEA. TCRdb ran MiXCR on the PCR reads and lists one entry per CDR3 protein. The profile shows roughly 630,000 distinct CDR3 sequences, 25% of them singletons. Each library that profiled naive CD8 cells came from roughly 18,000 to 920,000 sorted cells with 10%, 30% or 50% RNA. Sorting selected naive CD8 T cells with a CD8+CD4-CCR7+CD45RA+ phenotype.

Sequenced input: naive CD8+ T cells from blood, with Jurkat cell RNA spiked in. Documented subset: FACS-sorted CD8+CD4-CCR7+CD45RA+ naive T cells. The clonotype comes from a human donor in good health. Some libraries in this study had Jurkat cell RNA spiked in. The chain recombines TRBV29-1 with TRBJ2-2; D unresolved. In DNA, the CDR3 is TGCAGCGTTCCGCTCACCGGGGAGCTGTTTTTT. Its protein product is CSVPLTGELFF.